A single sample gave rise to the 3 T cell receptor beta chains below, sequenced in a study of early T cells in non-severe SARS-CoV-2 infection. MiXCR was run by TCRdb on the 5' RACE reads, yielding one entry per CDR3 protein. The sample holds more than 80,000 distinct CDR3 sequences, approximately 15% seen once. Specimen: whole blood. The receptor source for this set is an adult who was a healthcare worker with PCR-confirmed SARS-CoV-2 infection or an uninfected control (not recorded which).

The V call is TRBV4-2, the J call TRBJ2-6, with D perhaps TRBD1 (5 bases). In germline, CDR1 is LGHNA, CDR2 YNFKEQ. Between the trimmed V and J ends, which lost 1 base and 3 bases, there was a span of 7 bases. The CDR3 spans 15 residues. This chain's CDR3 is CASSQAQGGANVLTF. The CDR3 coding sequence is TGTGCCAGCAGCCAAGCTCAGGGTGGGGCCAACGTCCTGACTTTC.

This clonotype was observed a few times. V is TRBV11-2 and J is TRBJ1-5; D is unclear. Germline V CDR1 and CDR2: SGHAT, FQNNGV. With 1 base removed from V and 0 bases from J, the gap between germline ends came to 7 bases. The CDR3 is 15 amino acids. In DNA, the CDR3 is TGTGCCAGCAGCTTAGGTGTTCATAGCAATCAGCCCCAGCATTTT. This translates into CASSLGVHSNQPQHF.

The CDR3 spells CASSWGSSYEQYF. Here the CDR3 DNA reads TGTGCCAGCAGTTGGGGCAGCTCCTACGAGCAGTACTTC. This chain joins TRBV27 and TRBJ2-7, with TRBD1 as a possible D gene (5 bases). The CDR3 loop spans 13 amino acids. The germline V gene has CDR1 MNHEY and CDR2 SMNVEV (reference sequence). Trimming removed 4 bases from V and 0 bases from J, with 7 bases in between.